The source of this TCR beta chain is a study of T cells in localized non-small cell lung cancer. The data were produced by immunoSEQ multiplex PCR, yet TCRdb's version contains in-frame clones alone and is incomplete. There are roughly 21,000 clones in the sample; approximately 88% occur only once, and roughly 2.3% lies in the top ten. V dropped 5 bases and J dropped 9; count of bases not matched to a gene: 6. Per germline, CDR1 KGHSH and CDR2 LQKENI. The CDR3 length is 13 residues. Findings and caveats of the study: Density of T cells in blood, when higher, went with longer overall survival. Heterogeneity within the tumor remains possible, as just one region underwent sequencing. Within adjacent lung there appeared a median roughly 60 of the top 100 tumor clones. Uninvolved adjacent lung had more T cell clonality than any other tissue, topping tumor.

For this clone: Its antigen is undetermined.

The specimen comprised peripheral blood, sampled before any cancer treatment. The TCR was taken from a man aged 35 to 69 with stage I lung adenocarcinoma. This chain links TRBV18 with TRBJ1-2; 10 bases match TRBD1. CDR3 nucleotide sequence: TGTGCCAGCTCAGACCGGGACAGGGGACGCTACACCTTC. Translating it yields CASSDRDRGRYTF.